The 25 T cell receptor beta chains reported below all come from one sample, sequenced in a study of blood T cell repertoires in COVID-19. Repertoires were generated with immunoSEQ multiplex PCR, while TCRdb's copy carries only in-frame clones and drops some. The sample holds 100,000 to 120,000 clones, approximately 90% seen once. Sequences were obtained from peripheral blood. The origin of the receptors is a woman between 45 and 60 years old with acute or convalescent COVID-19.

CDR3 protein: CARGVGEEKLFF. CDR3 nucleotide sequence: TGTGCCCGCGGAGTCGGTGAGGAAAAACTGTTTTTT. The V and J genes are TRBV2 and TRBJ1-4; D unresolved. This CDR3 is built from 12 residues. V was cut by 11 bases and J by 8 bases, with 15 bases left in between. Per germline, CDR1 SNHLY and CDR2 FYNNEI.

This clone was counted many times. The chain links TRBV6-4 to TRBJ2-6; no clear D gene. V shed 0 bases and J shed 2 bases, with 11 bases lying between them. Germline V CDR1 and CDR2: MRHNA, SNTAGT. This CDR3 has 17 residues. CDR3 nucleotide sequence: TGTGCCAGCAGTGACTCCCCCCCCGTCCCTGGGGCCAACGTCCTGACTTTC. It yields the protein CASSDSPPVPGANVLTF.

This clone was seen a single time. The CDR3 region is CASGQGGTQPQHF. The DNA of the CDR3 is TGTGCCAGTGGACAGGGAGGAACTCAGCCCCAGCATTTT. The V and J genes are TRBV6-5 and TRBJ1-5; 8 nucleotides agree with TRBD1. V shed 9 bases, J shed 6 bases, and the junction held 7 bases outside the gene matches. Per the germline V gene, CDR1 is MNHEY and CDR2 is SVGAGI. This CDR3 spans 13 amino acids.

Written as DNA, the CDR3 is TGTGCCAGCAGCTTGTCAGCGGGCCGTCCTACGACGCAGTACTTC. Residues: CASSLSAGRPTTQYF. This sequence joins TRBV13 and TRBJ2-7, with D perhaps matching TRBD2 (6 bases). Trimming cost V 3 bases and J 9 bases, with 21 bases left between them. Germline V gene data show CDR1 as PRHDT and CDR2 as FYEKMQ (reference sequence). The CDR3 contains 15 residues.

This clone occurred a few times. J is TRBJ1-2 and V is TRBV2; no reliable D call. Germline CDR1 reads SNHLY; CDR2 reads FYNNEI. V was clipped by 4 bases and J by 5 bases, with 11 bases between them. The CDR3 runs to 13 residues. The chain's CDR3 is CASSVGIQYGYTF. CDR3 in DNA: TGTGCCAGCAGTGTCGGTATACAGTATGGCTACACCTTC.

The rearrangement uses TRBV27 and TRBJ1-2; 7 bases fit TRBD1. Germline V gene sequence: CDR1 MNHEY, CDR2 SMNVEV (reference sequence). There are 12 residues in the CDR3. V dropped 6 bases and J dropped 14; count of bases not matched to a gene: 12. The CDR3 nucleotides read TGTGCCAGCAGCCACCATAATGACAGGGTGACCTTC. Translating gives CASSHHNDRVTF.

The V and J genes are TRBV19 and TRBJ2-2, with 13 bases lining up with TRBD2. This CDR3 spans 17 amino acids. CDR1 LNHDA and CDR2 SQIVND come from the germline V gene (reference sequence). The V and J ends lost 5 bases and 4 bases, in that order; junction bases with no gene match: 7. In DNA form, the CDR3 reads TGTGCCAGTAGTGCCCTACTAGCGGGAGGGTTCACCGGGGAGCTGTTTTTT. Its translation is CASSALLAGGFTGELFF. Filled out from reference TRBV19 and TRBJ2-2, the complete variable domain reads DGGITQSPKYLFRKEGQNVTLSCEQNLNHDAMYWYRQDPGQGLRLIYYSQIVNDFQKGDIAEGYSVSREKKESFPLTVTSAQKNPTAFYLCASSALLAGGFTGELFFGEGSRLTVL.

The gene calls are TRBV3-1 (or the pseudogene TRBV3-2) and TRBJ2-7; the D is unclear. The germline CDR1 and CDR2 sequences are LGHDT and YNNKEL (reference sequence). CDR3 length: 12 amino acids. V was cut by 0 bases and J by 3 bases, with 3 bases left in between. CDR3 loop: CASSQDYYEQYF. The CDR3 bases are TGTGCCAGCAGCCAAGACTACTACGAGCAGTACTTC.

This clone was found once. The DNA for the CDR3 is TGCGCCAGCAGCCAAGAGGACAGGGGGGCCACTGAAGCTTTCTTT. Translation: CASSQEDRGATEAFF. The rearrangement joins TRBV4-1 to TRBJ1-1, with 10 bases matching TRBD1. The CDR3 has 15 residues. Germline values: CDR1 MGHRA, CDR2 YSYEKL. Trimming at V came to 0 bases and at J to 4 bases, leaving 2 bases not matched to a gene.

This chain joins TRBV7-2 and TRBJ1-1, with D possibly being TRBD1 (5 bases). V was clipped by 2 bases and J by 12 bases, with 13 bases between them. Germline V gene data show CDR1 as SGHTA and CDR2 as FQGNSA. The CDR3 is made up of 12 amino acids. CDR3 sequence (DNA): TGTGCCAGCAGCTTAATGCAGGGTATGACTTTCTTT. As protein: CASSLMQGMTFF.

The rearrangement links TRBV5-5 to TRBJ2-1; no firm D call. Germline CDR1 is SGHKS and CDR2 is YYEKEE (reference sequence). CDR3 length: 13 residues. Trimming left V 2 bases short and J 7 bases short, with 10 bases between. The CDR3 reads CASSLQIINEQFF. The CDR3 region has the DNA TGTGCCAGCAGCTTACAAATTATAAATGAGCAGTTCTTC.

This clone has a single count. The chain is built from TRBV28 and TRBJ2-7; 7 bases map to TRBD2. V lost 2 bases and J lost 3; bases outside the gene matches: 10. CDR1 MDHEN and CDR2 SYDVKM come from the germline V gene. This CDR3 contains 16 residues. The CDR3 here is CASSLLGLNLHYEQYF. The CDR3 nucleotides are TGTGCCAGCAGTTTACTGGGACTAAACCTCCACTACGAGCAGTACTTC.

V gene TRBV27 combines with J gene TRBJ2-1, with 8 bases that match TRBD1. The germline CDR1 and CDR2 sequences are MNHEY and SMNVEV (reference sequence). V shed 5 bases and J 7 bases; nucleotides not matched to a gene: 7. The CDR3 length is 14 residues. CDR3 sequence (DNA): TGTGCCAGCAGTAAATGGACAGGGAATAATGAGCAGTTCTTC. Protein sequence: CASSKWTGNNEQFF.

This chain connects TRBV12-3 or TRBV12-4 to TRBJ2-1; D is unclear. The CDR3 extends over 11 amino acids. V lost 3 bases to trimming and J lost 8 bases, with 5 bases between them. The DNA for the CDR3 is TGTGCCAGCAGTTTTATCCATGAGCAGTTCTTC. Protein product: CASSFIHEQFF.

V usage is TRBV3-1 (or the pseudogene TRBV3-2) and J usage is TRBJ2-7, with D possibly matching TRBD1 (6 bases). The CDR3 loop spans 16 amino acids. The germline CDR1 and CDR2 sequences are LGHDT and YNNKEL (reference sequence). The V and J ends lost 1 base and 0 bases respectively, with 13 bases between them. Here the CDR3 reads CASSQAGKGGSYEQYF. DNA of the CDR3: TGTGCCAGCAGCCAAGCTGGCAAAGGGGGCTCCTACGAGCAGTACTTC.

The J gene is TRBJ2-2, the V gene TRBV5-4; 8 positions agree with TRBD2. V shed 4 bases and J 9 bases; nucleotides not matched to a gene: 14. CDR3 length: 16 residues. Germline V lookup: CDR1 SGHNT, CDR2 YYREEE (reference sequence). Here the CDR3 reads CASSQAGRVSVRELFF. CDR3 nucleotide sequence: TGTGCCAGCAGCCAGGCCGGGAGGGTATCTGTGAGGGAGCTGTTTTTT.

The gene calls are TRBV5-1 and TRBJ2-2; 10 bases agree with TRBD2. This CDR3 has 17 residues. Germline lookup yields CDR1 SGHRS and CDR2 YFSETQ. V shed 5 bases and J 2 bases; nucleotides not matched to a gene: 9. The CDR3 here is CASSGTSGIGNTGELFF. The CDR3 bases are TGCGCCAGCAGTGGTACTAGCGGGATTGGAAACACCGGGGAGCTGTTTTTT.

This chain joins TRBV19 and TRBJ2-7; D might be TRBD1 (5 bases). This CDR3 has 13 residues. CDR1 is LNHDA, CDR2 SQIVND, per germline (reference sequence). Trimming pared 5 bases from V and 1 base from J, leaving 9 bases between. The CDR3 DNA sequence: TGTGCCAGTAGTTCGCAGGGATCCTACGAGCAGTACTTC. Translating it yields CASSSQGSYEQYF. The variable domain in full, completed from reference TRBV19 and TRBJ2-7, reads DGGITQSPKYLFRKEGQNVTLSCEQNLNHDAMYWYRQDPGQGLRLIYYSQIVNDFQKGDIAEGYSVSREKKESFPLTVTSAQKNPTAFYLCASSSQGSYEQYFGPGTRLTVT.

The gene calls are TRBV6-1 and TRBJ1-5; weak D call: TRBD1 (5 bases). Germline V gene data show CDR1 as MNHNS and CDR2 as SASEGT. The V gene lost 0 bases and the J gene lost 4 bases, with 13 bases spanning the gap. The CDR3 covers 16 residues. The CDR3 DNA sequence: TGTGCCAGCAGTGAAGCATTGGGGGGTCGGAATCAGCCCCAGCATTTT. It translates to CASSEALGGRNQPQHF.

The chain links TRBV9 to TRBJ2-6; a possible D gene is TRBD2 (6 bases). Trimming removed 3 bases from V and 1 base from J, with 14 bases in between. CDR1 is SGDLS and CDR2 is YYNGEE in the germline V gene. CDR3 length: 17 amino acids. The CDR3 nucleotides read TGTGCCAGCAGCGGCCACCGACGGGGGTCTGGGGCCAACGTCCTGACTTTC. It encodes CASSGHRRGSGANVLTF.

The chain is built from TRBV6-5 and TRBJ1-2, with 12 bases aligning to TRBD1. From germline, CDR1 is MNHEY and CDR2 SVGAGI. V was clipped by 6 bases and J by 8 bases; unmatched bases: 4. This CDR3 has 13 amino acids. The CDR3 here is CASRGTGGWGYTF. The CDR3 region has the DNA TGTGCCAGCAGGGGGACAGGGGGCTGGGGCTACACCTTC.

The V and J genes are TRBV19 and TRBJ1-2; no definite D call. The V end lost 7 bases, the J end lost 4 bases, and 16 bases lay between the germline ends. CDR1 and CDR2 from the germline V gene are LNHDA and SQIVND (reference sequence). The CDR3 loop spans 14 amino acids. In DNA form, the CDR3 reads TGTGCCAGTACCAATAGGAGGGTCGTCTATGGCTACACCTTC. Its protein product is CASTNRRVVYGYTF.

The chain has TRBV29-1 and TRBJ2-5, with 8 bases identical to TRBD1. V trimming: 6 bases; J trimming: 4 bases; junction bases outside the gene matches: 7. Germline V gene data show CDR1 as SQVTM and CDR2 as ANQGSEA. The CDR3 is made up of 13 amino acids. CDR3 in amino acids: CSVATGGGETQYF. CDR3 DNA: TGCAGCGTCGCTACAGGGGGTGGAGAGACCCAGTACTTC.

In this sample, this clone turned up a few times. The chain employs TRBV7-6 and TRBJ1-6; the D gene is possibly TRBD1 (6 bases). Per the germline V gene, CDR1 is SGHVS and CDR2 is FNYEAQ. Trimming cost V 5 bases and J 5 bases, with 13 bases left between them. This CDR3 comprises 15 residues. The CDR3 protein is CASSARQENNSPLHF. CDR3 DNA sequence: TGTGCCAGCAGCGCCCGACAGGAGAATAATTCACCCCTCCACTTT.

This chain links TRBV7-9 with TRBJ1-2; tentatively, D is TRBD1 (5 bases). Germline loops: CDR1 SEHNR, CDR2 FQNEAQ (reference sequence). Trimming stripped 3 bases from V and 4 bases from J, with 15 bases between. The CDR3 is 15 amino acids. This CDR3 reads CASSFEQVGIYGYTF. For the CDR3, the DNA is TGTGCCAGCAGCTTTGAACAGGTCGGCATCTATGGCTACACCTTC.